This is a list of T cell receptor beta chains from one sample in a study of T cells expressing NK-cell markers. TCRdb reanalyzed the 5' RACE reads and collapses them to one entry per CDR3 protein, without DNA. This table holds about 390,000 distinct CDR3 sequences. The sequenced material came from blood T cells: a sorted CD56 or NKG2C T cell subset, CD4+ or CD8+ T cells, or bulk PBMC T cells (not recorded which). Receptors originate from a woman in her 50s in good health. Each CDR3 is given with its conserved first and last residue.

>TRBV10-3|TRBJ2-7
CAIRDTQAYEQYF
>TRBV6-1|TRBJ2-6
CASKSLNSGANVLTF
>TRBV7-2|TRBJ2-3
CASLEGRTDTQYF
>TRBV12-3/TRBV12-4|TRBJ2-2
CASSFPPRLAGRNTGELFF
>TRBV29-1|TRBJ1-3
CSVEQGGGNTIYF
>TRBV9|TRBJ1-1
CASSSWTGTEAFF
>TRBV20-1|TRBJ1-2
CSARDVGGAGYTF
>TRBV6-2/TRBV6-3|TRBJ1-4
CASSWSTGLSTNEKLFF
>TRBV3-1|TRBJ2-3
CASSQLRDADTQYF
>TRBV29-1|TRBJ2-3
CSVTGDLADTQYF
>TRBV5-1|TRBJ2-1
CASSPGTSGRGEQFF
>TRBV11-1|TRBJ1-1
CASRQSRNTEAFF
>TRBV7-8|TRBJ1-1
CASSPGGAYTEAFF
>TRBV7-6|TRBJ2-1
CASSWDHVRNYNEQFF
>TRBV11-2|TRBJ2-1
CASSGTSGIGDNEQFF
>TRBV4-2|TRBJ2-3
CASSQDGLAGSTDTQYF
>TRBV18|TRBJ2-1
CASSADRYNEQFF
>TRBV27|TRBJ1-2
CASSDLGGSGYTF
>TRBV4-1|TRBJ2-1
CASTPTSGSSHEQFF
>TRBV24-1|TRBJ2-7
CATSDLQGGSGHYYEQYF
>TRBV7-8|TRBJ2-1
CASSLVVYNEQFF
>TRBV25-1|TRBJ2-2
CASTMAGELFF
>TRBV12-3/TRBV12-4|TRBJ1-2
CASSLRDRDNYGYTF
>TRBV20-1|TRBJ2-1
CSARVGDNFYNEQFF
>TRBV12-3/TRBV12-4|TRBJ2-3
CASSTGLGDTQYF
>TRBV20-1|TRBJ1-5
CSASLLREGNQPQHF
>TRBV2|TRBJ2-3
CASKGPGLAGGSHFTDTQYF
>TRBV20-1|TRBJ2-3
CSARAGAGDTQYF
>TRBV4-1|TRBJ2-1
CASSQDIGYNEQFF
>TRBV28|TRBJ2-1
CASKPPQNNEQFF
>TRBV20-1|TRBJ2-1
CSASKNNEQFF
>TRBV14|TRBJ1-1
CASRKNRESTEAFF
>TRBV10-3|TRBJ2-7
CAISEGGRGEQYF
>TRBV5-1|TRBJ1-6
CASSPTASSYNSPLHF
>TRBV12-3/TRBV12-4|TRBJ2-7
CASSLAGTGIYEQYF
>TRBV5-1|TRBJ1-6
CASRQGQAYNSPLHF
>TRBV5-1|TRBJ2-1
CASSLAGWGLAGENEQFF
>TRBV5-1|TRBJ1-1
CASSLGPSGPEAFF
>TRBV11-2|TRBJ2-7
CATRGGAGREQYF
>TRBV7-2|TRBJ2-5
CASSPSLAGVQETQYF
>TRBV5-1|TRBJ2-3
CASSSVGGTDTQYF
>TRBV5-6|TRBJ2-7
CASSFSGEVGVEQYF
>TRBV9|TRBJ2-2
CASSVDSGGSSDGELFF
>TRBV6-6|TRBJ2-1
CASSYSRGNLGSYNEQFF
>TRBV5-1|TRBJ1-1
CASSPLGQGETEAFF
>TRBV11-1|TRBJ2-1
CASSFPTWYNEQFF